These 17 T cell receptor beta chains were sequenced from one sample in a study of beta chain features in type 1 diabetes. Every isolated RNA sample was fully reverse transcribed, so sequencing captured expressed TCRB transcripts. The protocol was immunoSEQ multiplex PCR, while the TCRdb copy is restricted to in-frame clones and leaves out a portion. The sample contains about 180,000 clones, more than 10% of which appear only once. The material sequenced was central memory CD4+ T cells from blood. The receptor set was obtained from a woman younger than 35 in good health.

This clone was counted many times. This chain links TRBV4-3 with TRBJ2-1; D not certain. CDR3 length: 15 amino acids. The V end was cut by 0 bases, the J end by 0 bases, with 6 bases between. In germline, CDR1 is LGHNA, CDR2 YSLEER. The CDR3, as DNA: TGCGCCAGCAGCCAAGACGCGAGCTCCTACAATGAGCAGTTCTTC. Its protein product is CASSQDASSYNEQFF.

Only a few counts were recorded for this clone. V usage is TRBV9 and J usage is TRBJ2-3; TRBD2 might be the D (5 bases). V lost 3 bases and J 0 bases, leaving 11 bases between the germline ends. From germline, CDR1 is SGDLS and CDR2 YYNGEE. The CDR3 runs 15 residues. Here the CDR3 reads CASSEGVSSTDTQYF. For the CDR3, the DNA is TGTGCCAGCAGCGAGGGAGTTTCTAGCACAGATACGCAGTATTTT.

This clone was recorded a few times. The chain combines TRBV7-2 with TRBJ2-2; D is perhaps TRBD1 (5 bases). This CDR3 is built from 15 residues. Germline V lookup: CDR1 SGHTA, CDR2 FQGNSA. Trimming removed 5 bases at V and 1 base at J, with 11 bases between. CDR3 sequence reads: CASSPRGQNTGELFF. The CDR3 DNA follows: TGTGCCAGCAGCCCGAGAGGACAGAACACCGGGGAGCTGTTTTTT.

J is TRBJ1-5 and V is TRBV30, with 8 bases matching TRBD1. CDR3 length: 13 residues. The trim removed 2 bases at V and 9 bases at J, leaving 6 bases unmatched. Germline CDR1 reads GTSNPN; CDR2 reads SVGIG (reference sequence). Here the CDR3 reads CAWSRDRPGPQHF. The CDR3 DNA reads TGTGCCTGGAGTCGGGACAGGCCCGGGCCCCAGCATTTT.

This rearrangement joins TRBV30 to TRBJ1-1; TRBD1 matches 7 bases. CDR1 is GTSNPN and CDR2 is SVGIG in the germline V gene (reference sequence). The CDR3 consists of 11 residues. Trimming took 3 bases from V and 8 from J; bases not matched to a gene: 3. The CDR3, as DNA: TGTGCCTGGAGCTGGACAGGAGAAGCTTTCTTT. The encoded protein is CAWSWTGEAFF.

This clone was detected a few times. The V gene is TRBV29-1, the J gene TRBJ2-3; D gene unclear. Germline assignment: CDR1 SQVTM and CDR2 ANQGSEA. Trimming left V 3 bases short and J 0 bases short, with 10 bases between. This CDR3 is 14 amino acids long. The CDR3, as DNA: TGCAGCGTTGATGAAACTTTGAGCACAGATACGCAGTATTTT. Protein sequence: CSVDETLSTDTQYF.

In its sample, this clone was seen a few times. The chain joins TRBV9 to TRBJ1-1; 7 nucleotides match TRBD1. Per germline, CDR1 SGDLS and CDR2 YYNGEE. The CDR3 is 14 residues long. With V trimmed by 3 bases and J by 4 bases, 6 bases remained unmatched. CDR3 residues: CASSALTGATEAFF. In DNA form, the CDR3 reads TGTGCCAGCAGCGCTCTTACAGGGGCCACTGAAGCTTTCTTT.

This sequence joins TRBV7-2 and TRBJ2-1, with TRBD1 matching 9 bases. Looked up from germline, CDR1 is SGHTA and CDR2 is FQGNSA. This CDR3 is 13 amino acids long. V dropped 3 bases and J dropped 10; count of bases not matched to a gene: 4. This CDR3 reads CASSFRTGDEQFF. The CDR3 coding sequence is TGTGCCAGCAGCTTCAGGACAGGGGACGAGCAGTTCTTC.

This clone was counted a few times. The chain has TRBV5-4 and TRBJ2-5; 9 bases are shared with TRBD2. With V trimmed by 3 bases and J by 6 bases, 12 bases remained unmatched. Germline lookup yields CDR1 SGHNT and CDR2 YYREEE (reference sequence). CDR3 size: 16 residues. The CDR3 loop is CASSWGGGRGMQTQYF. The CDR3 DNA follows: TGTGCCAGCAGCTGGGGAGGCGGGAGGGGCATGCAGACCCAGTACTTC.

The gene calls are TRBV7-9 and TRBJ2-3; 12 bases are shared with TRBD2. V shed 10 bases and J 5 bases; nucleotides not matched to a gene: 10. The CDR3 consists of 15 residues. The germline CDR1 and CDR2 sequences are SEHNR and FQNEAQ (reference sequence). The CDR3 DNA is TGTGCCATCACCTCGACTAGCGGGAGTGTAGATACGCAGTATTTT. Its protein is CAITSTSGSVDTQYF.

The V call is TRBV18, the J call TRBJ2-5; TRBD1 is a possible D gene (5 bases). CDR3 size: 13 residues. Trimming took 3 bases from V and 5 from J, leaving 10 bases between them. Germline loops: CDR1 KGHSH, CDR2 LQKENI. CDR3 DNA: TGTGCCAGCTCACCGGGGCTAGGGGAGACCCAGTACTTC. Translated: CASSPGLGETQYF.

The chain is built from TRBV11-2 and TRBJ2-6; D might be TRBD1 (6 bases). The CDR3 loop spans 17 amino acids. Trimming took 3 bases from V and 0 from J, leaving 12 bases between them. Looked up from germline, CDR1 is SGHAT and CDR2 is FQNNGV. CDR3 protein: CASSFSTGHSGANVLTF. The CDR3 nucleotides are TGTGCCAGCAGCTTCTCAACAGGGCACTCTGGGGCCAACGTCCTGACTTTC.

The chain carries TRBV7-9 and TRBJ1-4; TRBD1 aligns across 9 bases. Per the germline V gene, CDR1 is SEHNR and CDR2 is FQNEAQ (reference sequence). J lost 4 bases, V lost 5 bases, and 8 bases had no gene match. This CDR3 is built from 16 residues. CDR3 in amino acids: CASSRLGQGLNEKLFF. CDR3 DNA: TGTGCCAGCAGCAGACTCGGACAGGGGCTTAATGAAAAACTGTTTTTT.

This clone was seen more than once but under ten times. The rearrangement joins TRBV5-4 to TRBJ2-3, with TRBD2 as a possible D gene (6 bases). This CDR3 is built from 14 residues. Trimming left V 0 bases short and J 3 bases short, with 8 bases between. Germline-derived CDR1 and CDR2 are SGHNT and YYREEE (reference sequence). CDR3 DNA: TGTGCCAGCAGCTTGGGTGGGAGGACAGATACGCAGTATTTT. Residues: CASSLGGRTDTQYF.

This clone was counted only a few times. The rearrangement joins TRBV6-1 to TRBJ2-3; 8 nucleotides match TRBD2. Per germline, CDR1 MNHNS and CDR2 SASEGT. The ends lost 4 bases at V and 5 bases at J; junction bases unmatched: 11. This CDR3 is built from 16 residues. The CDR3: CASSGRPAGGGDTQYF. The DNA of the CDR3 is TGTGCCAGCAGTGGTCGTCCGGCGGGAGGTGGAGATACGCAGTATTTT.

Only a few counts were recorded for this clone. This chain connects TRBV5-4 to TRBJ1-2; TRBD1 matches 7 bases. From germline, CDR1 is SGHNT and CDR2 YYREEE (reference sequence). The V and J ends lost 4 bases and 4 bases, in that order; junction bases with no gene match: 7. This CDR3 is built from 14 residues. In DNA, the CDR3 is TGTGCCAGCAGCGGGACAGATCGCCTCTATGGCTACACCTTC. It specifies CASSGTDRLYGYTF.

This clone was seen more than once but under ten times. This sequence joins TRBV4-1 and TRBJ2-5, with 9 bases fitting TRBD2. The CDR3 has 18 amino acids. The ends lost 0 bases at V and 3 bases at J; junction bases unmatched: 11. The germline V gene encodes CDR1 MGHRA and CDR2 YSYEKL. The CDR3 loop is CASSQDPDVAGGKETQYF. CDR3 bases: TGCGCCAGCAGCCAAGACCCTGATGTTGCGGGAGGGAAAGAGACCCAGTACTTC.